The source of this T cell receptor beta chain is a study of T cell changes during pregnancy in multiple sclerosis. The protocol was immunoSEQ multiplex PCR, while the TCRdb copy is restricted to in-frame clones and leaves out a portion. The repertoire holds under 50,000 clones, about 88% seen once, with 3.5% to 5% in the top ten. The CDR3 runs 15 residues. CDR1 and CDR2 from the germline V gene are LNHDA and SQIVND (reference sequence). Trimming took 1 base from V and 4 from J, leaving 8 bases between them. The specimen was CD8+ T cells from peripheral blood mononuclear cells, collected in the first trimester of pregnancy. This TCR derives from a female donor with multiple sclerosis, enrolled in a pregnancy study. The chain joins TRBV19 to TRBJ1-6; no clear D gene. CDR3 bases: TGTGCCAGTAGTATAGGCGGAGCTTATAATTCACCCCTCCACTTT. It translates to CASSIGGAYNSPLHF.